This T cell receptor beta chain came from a study of blood T cell repertoires in COVID-19. Study summary: Samples came from the United States, Italy and Spain, spanning acute and convalescent COVID-19.

Per germline, CDR1 MNHEY and CDR2 SVGAGI. The length of the CDR3 is 15 residues. V lost 2 bases to trimming and J lost 2 bases, with 10 bases between them. The table came from immunoSEQ multiplex PCR; TCRdb's copy has only in-frame clones and leaves some out. The sample contains approximately 260,000 clones, around four fifths of which appear only once. The sequenced material came from peripheral blood. The sequence derives from a woman aged 40 to 50 with active or convalescent COVID-19. This chain connects TRBV6-5 to TRBJ2-1; tentatively, D is TRBD2 (6 bases). CDR3 DNA sequence: TGTGCCAGCAGTTACAAGGCGGGGACCTACAATGAGCAGTTCTTC. Residues: CASSYKAGTYNEQFF.